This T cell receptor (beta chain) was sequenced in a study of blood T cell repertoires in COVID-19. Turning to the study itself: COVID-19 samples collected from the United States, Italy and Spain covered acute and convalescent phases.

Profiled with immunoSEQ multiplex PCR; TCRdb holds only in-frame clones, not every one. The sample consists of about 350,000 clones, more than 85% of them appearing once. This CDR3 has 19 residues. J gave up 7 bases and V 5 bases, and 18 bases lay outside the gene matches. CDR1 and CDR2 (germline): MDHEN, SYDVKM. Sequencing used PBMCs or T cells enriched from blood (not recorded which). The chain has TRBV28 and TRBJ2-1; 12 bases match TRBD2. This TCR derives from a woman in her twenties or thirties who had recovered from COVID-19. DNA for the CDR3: TGTGCCAGCAGTCCACACGGACTAGCGGGGCAGCCAAGGGGGAATGAGCAGTTCTTC. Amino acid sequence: CASSPHGLAGQPRGNEQFF.